The 2 T cell receptor beta chains in this list originate from one sample, sequenced in a study of cytomegalovirus exposure and HLA in healthy donors. The PCR made use of 60 Vbeta and 13 Jbeta primers. Profiled with immunoSEQ multiplex PCR; TCRdb holds only in-frame clones, not every one. This repertoire includes 96,000 or so clones. Sequences were obtained from PBMCs. The receptor set was obtained from a girl aged 5-17 years in good health and CMV-seropositive.

The chain joins TRBV4-2 to TRBJ2-5; D is uncertain. V dropped 0 bases and J dropped 5 bases, with 13 bases sitting between them. The CDR3 length is 15 residues. CDR1 and CDR2 (germline): LGHNA, YNFKEQ. The CDR3 DNA is TGTGCCAGCAGCCAAGAGGTCTACTCGATGGAGACCCAGTACTTC. The encoded protein is CASSQEVYSMETQYF.

V is TRBV19 and J is TRBJ2-7; 7 nucleotides agree with TRBD1. J lost 0 bases, V lost 5 bases, and 4 bases had no gene match. Germline assignment: CDR1 LNHDA and CDR2 SQIVND (reference sequence). The CDR3 is made up of 14 amino acids. The CDR3 region is CASSPRDSSYEQYV. In DNA form, the CDR3 reads TGTGCCAGTAGTCCTCGGGACAGCTCCTACGAGCAGTACGTC.